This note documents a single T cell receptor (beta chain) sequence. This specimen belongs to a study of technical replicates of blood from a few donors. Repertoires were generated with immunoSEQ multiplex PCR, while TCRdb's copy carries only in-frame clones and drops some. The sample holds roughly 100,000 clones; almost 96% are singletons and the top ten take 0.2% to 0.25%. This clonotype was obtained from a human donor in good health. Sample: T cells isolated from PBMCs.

The CDR3, as DNA: TGTGCCAGCAGTGAAGCGGTGCAGGGGGCGTCCCCCTACACCTTC. Its protein product is CASSEAVQGASPYTF. The gene calls are TRBV2 and TRBJ1-2; 8 bases line up with TRBD1. Germline CDR1 SNHLY, CDR2 FYNNEI. The CDR3 loop spans 15 amino acids. Trimming cost V 0 bases and J 10 bases; bases outside gene matches: 10.